This record covers a single T cell receptor beta chain. The data stem from a study of OX40 agonist ivuxolimab in advanced cancers. Study information: Ivuxolimab, which is an agonistic anti-OX40 (CD134) antibody, was administered to the patients. Among those treated, three patients had partial responses, one with hepatocellular carcinoma and two with cutaneous melanoma.

The data were produced by immunoSEQ multiplex PCR, yet TCRdb's version contains in-frame clones alone and is incomplete. The sample shows about 53,000 clones, 88% of them seen only once. Germline loops: CDR1 DFQATT, CDR2 SNEGSKA (reference sequence). V was pared by 5 bases and J by 7 bases, with 5 bases between. The CDR3 loop spans 10 amino acids. The TCR comes from an adult with an advanced solid tumor such as melanoma, head and neck, liver or kidney cancer. This material consisted of CD4+ or CD8+ T cells sorted from blood, taken in a trial of the OX40 agonist ivuxolimab. The chain combines TRBV20-1 with TRBJ1-4; unclear D gene. The DNA of the CDR3 is TGCAGTGCTGGCGCTGAAAAACTGTTTTTT. Translated: CSAGAEKLFF.